This T cell receptor beta chain stems from a study of OX40 agonist ivuxolimab in advanced cancers. Study results and caveats: The study observed clonal expansion of CD4+ and CD8+ blood T cells by week 6 at 0.1 to 3.0 mg/kg. Expanded clones tended on average to be more numerous among CD8+ T cells than CD4+.

There are 14 residues in the CDR3. CDR1 and CDR2 (germline): KGHSH, LQKENI. With 1 base removed from V and 0 bases from J, the gap between germline ends came to 4 bases. Autoimmune disease history or systemic immunosuppression disqualified patients. Samples of blood were obtained at baseline, on cycle 4 day 1, and on cycle 7 day 1. A note on this clone: Its matching antigen is unknown. Other DNA sequences in this specimen translate into the identical CDR3.

Assay used: immunoSEQ multiplex PCR; TCRdb lists only in-frame clones, some missing. The profile shows some 120,000 clones, about 90% of them singletons. The sample in question was CD4+ or CD8+ T cells sorted from blood, obtained in a trial of the OX40 agonist ivuxolimab. The rearrangement joins TRBV18 to TRBJ1-5; D is ambiguous. The sequence was collected from an adult with an advanced solid tumor such as melanoma, head and neck, liver or kidney cancer. The CDR3 region is CASSPQNSNQPQHF. The CDR3 region has the DNA TGTGCCAGCTCACCACAAAATAGCAATCAGCCCCAGCATTTT.